This T cell receptor (beta chain) was recorded in a study of cytomegalovirus exposure and HLA in healthy donors. Study as a whole: An analysis done earlier identified about 100 million unique TCR beta sequences from approximately 180 million T cells. Study conclusions and caveats: Per a prior analysis, the majority of TCR beta V segments were productive roughly 87% or roughly 30% of the time.

As concerns this clone: The antigen is unknown.

PCR was performed using 60 Vbeta and 13 Jbeta primers. TCRdb's copy holds only in-frame clones and misses some; the assay was immunoSEQ multiplex PCR. This table holds about 170,000 clones, approximately 71% found once. Sequencing was carried out using PBMCs. The receptor was isolated from a girl under 18 in good health and CMV-seronegative.

CDR3 residues: CASSPGQVVSPLHF. Here the CDR3 DNA reads TGCGCCAGCAGCCCGGGACAGGTTGTCTCACCCCTCCACTTT. The chain links TRBV5-1 to TRBJ1-6, with 8 bases aligning to TRBD1. Trimming at V came to 4 bases and at J to 10 bases, leaving 7 bases not matched to a gene. The CDR3 length is 14 residues. CDR1 is SGHRS, CDR2 YFSETQ, per germline.